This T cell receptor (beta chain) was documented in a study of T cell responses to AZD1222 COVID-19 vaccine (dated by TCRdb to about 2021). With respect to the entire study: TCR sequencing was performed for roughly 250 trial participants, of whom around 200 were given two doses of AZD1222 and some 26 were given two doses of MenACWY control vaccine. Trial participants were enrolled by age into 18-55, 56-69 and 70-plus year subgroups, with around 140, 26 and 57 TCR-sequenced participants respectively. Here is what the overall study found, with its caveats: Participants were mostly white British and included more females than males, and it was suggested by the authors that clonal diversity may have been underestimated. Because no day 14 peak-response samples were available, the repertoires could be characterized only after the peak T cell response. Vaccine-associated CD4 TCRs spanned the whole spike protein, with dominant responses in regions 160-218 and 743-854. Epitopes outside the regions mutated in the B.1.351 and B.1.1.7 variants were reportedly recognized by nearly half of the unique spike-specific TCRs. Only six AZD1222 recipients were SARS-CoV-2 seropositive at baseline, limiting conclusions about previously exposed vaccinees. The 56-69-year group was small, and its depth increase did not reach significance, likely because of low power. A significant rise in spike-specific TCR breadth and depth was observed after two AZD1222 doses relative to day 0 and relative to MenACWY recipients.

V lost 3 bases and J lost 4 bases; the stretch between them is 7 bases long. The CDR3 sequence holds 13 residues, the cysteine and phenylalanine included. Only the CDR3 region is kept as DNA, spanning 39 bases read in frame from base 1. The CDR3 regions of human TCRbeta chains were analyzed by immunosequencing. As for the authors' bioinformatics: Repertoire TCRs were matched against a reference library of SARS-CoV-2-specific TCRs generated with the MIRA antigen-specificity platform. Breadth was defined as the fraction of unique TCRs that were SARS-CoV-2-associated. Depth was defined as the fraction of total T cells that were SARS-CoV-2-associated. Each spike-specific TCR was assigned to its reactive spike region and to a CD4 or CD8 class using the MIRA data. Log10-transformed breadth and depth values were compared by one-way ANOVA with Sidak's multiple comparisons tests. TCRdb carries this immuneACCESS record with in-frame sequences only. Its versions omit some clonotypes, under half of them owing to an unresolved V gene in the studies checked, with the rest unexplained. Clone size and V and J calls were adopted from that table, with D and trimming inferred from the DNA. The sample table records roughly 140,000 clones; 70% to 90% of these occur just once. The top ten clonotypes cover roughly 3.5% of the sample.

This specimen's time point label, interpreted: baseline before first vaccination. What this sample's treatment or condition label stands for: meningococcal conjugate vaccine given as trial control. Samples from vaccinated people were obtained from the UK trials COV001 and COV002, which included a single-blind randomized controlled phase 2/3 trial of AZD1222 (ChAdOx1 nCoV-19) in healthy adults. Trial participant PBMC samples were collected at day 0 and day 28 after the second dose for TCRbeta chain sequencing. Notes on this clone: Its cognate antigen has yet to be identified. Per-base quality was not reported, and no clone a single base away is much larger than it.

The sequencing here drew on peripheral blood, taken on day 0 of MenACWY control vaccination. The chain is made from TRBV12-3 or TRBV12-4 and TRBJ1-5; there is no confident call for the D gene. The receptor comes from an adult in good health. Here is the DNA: TGTGCCAGCAGTTTCGGAGGTAATCAGCCCCAGCATTTT. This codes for CASSFGGNQPQHF.